Listed below are T cell receptor beta chains from one sample, sequenced in a study of human T cells and chemical hapten exposure. TCRdb re-called the RACE reads through MiXCR, storing one row per CDR3 protein. The sample holds some 94,000 distinct CDR3 sequences; roughly an eighth are singletons and the top ten take 2% to 2.5%. The material was whole blood, obtained in connection with sensitization to the hapten diphenylcyclopropenone (DPC). These receptors were obtained from a woman between 35 and 50 years old with alopecia areata. Some clones in this sample may be carry-over from other donors' samples. Both conserved end residues are part of each CDR3. The D gene is left open where the match is weak. Clone sizes are given selectively: once, few, many, or a class where the clone is expanded.

TRBV28	14	NA	TRBJ2-7	TRBD1	TGTGCCAGCAGTTTGGGACAGGCCCCATACGAGCAGTACTTC	CASSLGQAPYEQYF
TRBV18	13	NA	TRBJ2-3	NA	TGTGCCAGCTCACCACCCTCTATAGATACGCAGTATTTT	CASSPPSIDTQYF
TRBV6-5	16	NA	TRBJ2-5	NA	TGTGCCAGCAGTTACTCGAGGAGGGGTTCACAAGAGACCCAGTACTTC	CASSYSRRGSQETQYF
TRBV7-2	13	many	TRBJ2-1	NA	TGTGCCAGCAGCTTAATCAGGGGCGATGAGCAGTTCTTC	CASSLIRGDEQFF
TRBV5-5	14	NA	TRBJ1-6	NA	TGTGCCAGCAGCCCCTGGCCCTATAATTCACCCCTCCACTTT	CASSPWPYNSPLHF
TRBV9	14	NA	TRBJ2-5	NA	TGTGCCAGCAGCGCGGGGAATGGCCAAGAGACCCAGTACTTC	CASSAGNGQETQYF
TRBV11-3	15	few	TRBJ1-4	NA	TGTGCCAGCAGCAATAAGGCCTCCACTAATGAAAAACTGTTTTTT	CASSNKASTNEKLFF
TRBV6-2/TRBV6-3	12	many	TRBJ2-7	NA	TGTGCCAGCGCTTCCGGGGGCTACGAGCAGTACTTC	CASASGGYEQYF
TRBV7-8	13	few	TRBJ2-1	NA	TGTGCCAGCAATCCTTTGCAGGGAAATGAGCAGTTCTTC	CASNPLQGNEQFF
TRBV14	13	NA	TRBJ2-7	NA	TGTGCCAGCAGCCAAGATTCTATCCACGAGCAGTACTTC	CASSQDSIHEQYF
TRBV2	17	NA	TRBJ2-3	TRBD2	TGTGCCAGCAGTGGTCGGCTAGCGGGGAAGATACCAGATACGCAGTATTTT	CASSGRLAGKIPDTQYF